This TCR beta chain is drawn from a study of blood T cell repertoires in COVID-19. Original methodology: Amplification of reference gene primers provided the estimated nucleated cell counts. Assay: immunoSEQ multiplex PCR; the TCRdb copy retains only in-frame clones and omits some. That table is the source of V, J and clone size, and D and trimming were worked out from the DNA. The sample records 400,000 to 500,000 clones, about 88% being singletons. Per germline, CDR1 MNHEY and CDR2 SVGAGI. V lost 4 bases, J lost 0 bases, and 10 bases lay in between. This CDR3 has 14 residues. This clone was seen just once.

The sequence was collected from a woman in her late teens or twenties who had been exposed to COVID-19. The specimen sequenced was PBMCs or T cells enriched from blood (not recorded which). This sequence joins TRBV6-5 and TRBJ2-7; possible D gene TRBD2, 7 bases. The CDR3 DNA follows: TGTGCCAGCAGTTTTGGGGGGGCCTCCTACGAGCAGTACTTC. Protein: CASSFGGASYEQYF.